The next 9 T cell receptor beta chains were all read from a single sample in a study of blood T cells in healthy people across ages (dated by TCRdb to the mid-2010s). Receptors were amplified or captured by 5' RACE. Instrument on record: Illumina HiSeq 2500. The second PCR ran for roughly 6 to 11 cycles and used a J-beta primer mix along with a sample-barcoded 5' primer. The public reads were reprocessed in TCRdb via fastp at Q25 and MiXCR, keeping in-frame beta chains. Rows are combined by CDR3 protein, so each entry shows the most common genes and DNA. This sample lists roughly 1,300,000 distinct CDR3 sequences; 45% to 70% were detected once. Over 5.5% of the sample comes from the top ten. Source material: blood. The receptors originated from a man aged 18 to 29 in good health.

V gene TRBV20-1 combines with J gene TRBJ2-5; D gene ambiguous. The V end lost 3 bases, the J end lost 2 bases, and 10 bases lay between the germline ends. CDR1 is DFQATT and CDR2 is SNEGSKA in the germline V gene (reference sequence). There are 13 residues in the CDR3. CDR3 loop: CSASGVSQETQYF. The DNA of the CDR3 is TGCAGTGCTAGTGGGGTATCTCAAGAGACCCAGTACTTC.

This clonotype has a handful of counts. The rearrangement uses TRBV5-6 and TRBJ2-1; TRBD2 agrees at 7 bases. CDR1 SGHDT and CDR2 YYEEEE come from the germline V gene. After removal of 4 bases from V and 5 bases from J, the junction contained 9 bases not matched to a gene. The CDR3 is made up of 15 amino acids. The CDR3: CASSPGTGGNNEQFF. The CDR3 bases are TGTGCCAGCAGCCCCGGGACGGGAGGTAACAATGAGCAGTTCTTC.

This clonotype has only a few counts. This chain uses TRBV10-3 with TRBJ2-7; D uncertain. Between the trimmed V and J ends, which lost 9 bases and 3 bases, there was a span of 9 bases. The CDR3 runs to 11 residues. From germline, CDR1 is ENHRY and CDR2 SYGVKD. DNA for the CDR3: TGTGCCATTCGGGCCTACTACGAGCAGTACTTC. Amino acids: CAIRAYYEQYF.

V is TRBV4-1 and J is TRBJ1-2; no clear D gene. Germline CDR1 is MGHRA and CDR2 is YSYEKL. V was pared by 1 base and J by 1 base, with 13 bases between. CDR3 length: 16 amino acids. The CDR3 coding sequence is TGCGCCAGCAGCCAAGGGGGAACAGACCTTAACTATGGCTACACCTTC. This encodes CASSQGGTDLNYGYTF.

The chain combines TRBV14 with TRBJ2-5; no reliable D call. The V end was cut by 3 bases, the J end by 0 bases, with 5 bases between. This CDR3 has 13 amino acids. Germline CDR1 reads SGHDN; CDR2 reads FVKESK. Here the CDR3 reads CASSHTNQETQYF. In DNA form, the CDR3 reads TGTGCCAGCAGCCATACAAACCAAGAGACCCAGTACTTC.

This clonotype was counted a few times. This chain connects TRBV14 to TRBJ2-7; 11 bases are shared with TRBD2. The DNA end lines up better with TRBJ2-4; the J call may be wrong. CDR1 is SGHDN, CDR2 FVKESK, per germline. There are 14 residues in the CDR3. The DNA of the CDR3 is TGTGCCAGCAGCTCTAGCGGGAGGATAAACATTCAGTACTTC. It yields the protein CASSSSGRINIQYF.

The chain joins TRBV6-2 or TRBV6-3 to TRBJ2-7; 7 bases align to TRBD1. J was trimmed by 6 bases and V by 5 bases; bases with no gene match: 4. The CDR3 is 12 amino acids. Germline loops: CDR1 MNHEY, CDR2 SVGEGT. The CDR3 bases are TGTGCCAGCAGTGAGGGGGCGACCGAGCAGTACTTC. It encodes CASSEGATEQYF.

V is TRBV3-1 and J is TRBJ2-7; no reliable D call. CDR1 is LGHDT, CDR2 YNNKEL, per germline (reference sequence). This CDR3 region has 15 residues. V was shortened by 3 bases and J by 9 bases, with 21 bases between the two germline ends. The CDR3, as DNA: TGTGCCAGCAGCCAGGGCGGCGGAAACCCCATCGGGCAGTACTTC. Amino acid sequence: CASSQGGGNPIGQYF.

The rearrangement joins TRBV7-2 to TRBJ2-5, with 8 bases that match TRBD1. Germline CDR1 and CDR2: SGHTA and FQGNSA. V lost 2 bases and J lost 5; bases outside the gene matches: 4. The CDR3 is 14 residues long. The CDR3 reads CASSLRRGQETQYF. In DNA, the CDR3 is TGTGCCAGCAGCTTACGCAGGGGGCAGGAGACCCAGTACTTC.